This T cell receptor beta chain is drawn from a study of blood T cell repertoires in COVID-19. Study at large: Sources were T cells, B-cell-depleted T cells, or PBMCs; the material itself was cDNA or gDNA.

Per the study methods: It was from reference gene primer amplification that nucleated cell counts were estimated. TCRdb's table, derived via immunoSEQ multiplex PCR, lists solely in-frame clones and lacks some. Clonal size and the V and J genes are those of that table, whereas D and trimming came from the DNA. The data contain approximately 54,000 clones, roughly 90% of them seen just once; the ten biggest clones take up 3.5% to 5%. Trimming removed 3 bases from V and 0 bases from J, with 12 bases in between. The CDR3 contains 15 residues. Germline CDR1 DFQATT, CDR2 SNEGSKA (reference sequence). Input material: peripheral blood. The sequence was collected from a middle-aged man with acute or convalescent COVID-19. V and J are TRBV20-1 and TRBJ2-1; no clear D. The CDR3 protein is CSASSEASSYNEQFF. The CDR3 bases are TGCAGTGCTAGTAGTGAGGCCAGCTCCTACAATGAGCAGTTCTTC.